This T cell receptor beta chain was retrieved from a study of T cell responses to AZD1222 COVID-19 vaccine. Notes on the study in general: There were mostly white British donors and more females than males, and clonal diversity was possibly underestimated. Without day 14 samples, only post-peak T cell repertoires were studied.

As concerns this clone: The antigen remains unidentified. A junction boundary mismatches the germline segment, possibly from a read error.

Profiled with immunoSEQ multiplex PCR; TCRdb holds only in-frame clones, not every one. Found here are some 89,000 clones, under 95% of them singletons; the top ten hold around 2.8%. Germline loops: CDR1 SGDLS, CDR2 YYNGEE. This CDR3 region has 13 residues. Sequenced material: peripheral blood, taken on day 0 of AZD1222 vaccination. This chain connects TRBV9 to TRBJ2-7, with a weak D call TRBD1 (7 bases). This sequence was found in an adult in good health. Written as DNA, the CDR3 is TGTGCCAGCAGCGTAGGGACGGTCGGGGGACAGCACTTC. Its translation: CASSVGTVGGQHF. The complete variable domain, with remaining parts taken from reference TRBV9 and TRBJ2-7, reads DSGVTQTPKHLITATGQRVTLRCSPRSGDLSVYWYQQSLDQGLQFLIQYYNGEERAKGNILERFSAQQFPDLHSELNLSSLELGDSALYFCASSVGTVGGQHFGPGTRLTVT.